Detailed here is one T cell receptor (beta chain). Trimming cost V 6 bases and J 2 bases, with 13 bases left between them. The V gene's germline CDR1 is MNHEY and CDR2 SVGAGI. This CDR3 spans 14 amino acids. This specimen comes from a study of blood T cell repertoires in COVID-19. Looking at the study overall: Whether acute or convalescent, the COVID-19 samples came from the United States, Italy and Spain. T cells, B-cell-depleted T cells, or PBMCs supplied cDNA or gDNA.

Assay: immunoSEQ multiplex PCR; the TCRdb copy retains only in-frame clones and omits some. The table includes 150,000 to 200,000 clones, 80% to 85% detected once. Material for sequencing was peripheral blood. The receptor was derived from a young man with active or convalescent COVID-19. The chain has TRBV6-5 and TRBJ1-2; D is uncertain. Here the CDR3 reads CASRGEGRNYGYTF. The CDR3, as DNA: TGTGCCAGCAGGGGTGAGGGTAGGAACTATGGCTACACCTTC.